Reported below is one T cell receptor beta chain. Genomic DNA, the template, was used for profiling of the TCR beta VDJ and CDR3. Via MiXCR, TCRdb re-called the reads, giving one row per CDR3 protein. The sample records about 180,000 distinct CDR3 sequences, under 55% being singletons. The record originates from a study of CD8+CD57+ T cells in acquired aplastic anemia. Previously, flow cytometry had revealed CD8+CD57+ cell expansion in the patients chosen for sequencing. Unmatched junction bases numbered 7, after V lost 6 bases and J lost 0 bases. This CDR3 is built from 19 residues. The rearrangement joins TRBV12-3 or TRBV12-4 to TRBJ2-2; 16 bases are a match to TRBD2. The TCR sequence derives from a human donor with aplastic anemia. Sequenced: sorted CD4+, CD8+, or CD8+CD57+ T cells (not recorded which) from PBMCs. CDR3 residues: CASSRLGLAGGPNTGELFF. In DNA form, the CDR3 reads TGTGCCAGCAGCCGCCTGGGACTAGCGGGAGGGCCGAACACCGGGGAGCTGTTTTTT.